This is a list of T cell receptor beta chains from one sample in a study of blood T cell repertoires in COVID-19. The data were produced by immunoSEQ multiplex PCR, yet TCRdb's version contains in-frame clones alone and is incomplete. The sample lists roughly 260,000 clones, 88% occurring once. The sample comprised peripheral blood. These receptors all stem from a man aged 55-75 years who had recovered from COVID-19. Both conserved end residues are part of each CDR3. The D gene is left open where the match is weak. The size entry is marked missing in some rows and otherwise reads once, few, many or a size class.

D gene	J gene	V gene	clone size	CDR3 DNA	CDR3 protein
-	TRBJ2-3	TRBV2	-	TGTGCCAGCAGAGCCGGGACTCTAAGCACAGATACGCAGTATTTT	CASRAGTLSTDTQYF
TRBD1	TRBJ2-7	TRBV5-4	-	TGTGCCAGCAGCAGGGACAGGGTCCCCTACGAGCAGTACTTC	CASSRDRVPYEQYF
-	TRBJ1-2	TRBV9	-	TGTGCCAGCAGCGTAGGCACACCGTCTAACTATGGCTACACCTTC	CASSVGTPSNYGYTF
-	TRBJ2-2	TRBV7-2	-	TGTGCCAGCAGCTTAGCCGGGACAAGAAACACCGGGGAGCTGTTTTTT	CASSLAGTRNTGELFF
TRBD2	TRBJ2-3	TRBV7-2	few	TGTGCCAGCGGGACTAGCGGGGGGGTGCGAGATACGCAGTATTTT	CASGTSGGVRDTQYF
TRBD2	TRBJ2-1	TRBV5-4	-	TGTGCCAGCAGCTTGGCGGGACTAGCCAACCATGAGCAGTTCTTC	CASSLAGLANHEQFF
TRBD2	TRBJ2-7	TRBV25-1	-	TGTGCCTCCCGCCCTAAGGCGGGGGGTTGGGGCTACGAGCAGTACTTC	CASRPKAGGWGYEQYF
TRBD1	TRBJ2-7	TRBV9	-	TGTGCCAGCAGCGTAACCAACTTGGGGGACAGATCCCACGAGCAGTACTTC	CASSVTNLGDRSHEQYF
-	TRBJ2-4	TRBV3-1/TRBV3-2	-	TGTGCCAGCAGCCACTACCGGGACACACATACTCAGTACTTC	CASSHYRDTHTQYF
TRBD1	TRBJ2-7	TRBV3-1/TRBV3-2	-	TGTGCCAGCAGCCAAGTCGGGACAGGGCGGTACGAGCAGTACTTC	CASSQVGTGRYEQYF
-	TRBJ1-3	TRBV3-1/TRBV3-2	-	TGTGCCAGCAGCCATTCACGCTCTGGAGGTGGAAACACCATATATTTT	CASSHSRSGGGNTIYF
-	TRBJ2-2	TRBV7-9	-	TGTGCCAGCAGCCTCACGGAGGTCACCGGGGAGCTGTTTTTT	CASSLTEVTGELFF
TRBD2	TRBJ2-5	TRBV27	once	TGTGCCAGCAGCCCCCTGGTGGGACTAGCGGGGGGTAAAGAGACCCAGTACTTC	CASSPLVGLAGGKETQYF
-	TRBJ2-7	TRBV27	-	TGTGCCAGCAGTGGTACCGCCGGGACAATCTACGAGCAGTACTTC	CASSGTAGTIYEQYF
TRBD2	TRBJ2-4	TRBV4-2	-	TGTGCCAGCAGCCAAGAGACGTCAGCGGGGGTGGCCAAAAACATTCAGTACTTC	CASSQETSAGVAKNIQYF
TRBD2	TRBJ2-3	TRBV7-2	-	TGTGCCAGCAGCTTCGGGGGGGCAACAGATACGCAGTATTTT	CASSFGGATDTQYF
-	TRBJ1-1	TRBV5-1	-	TGCGCCAGCCGCGCCCAAGCCAACACAGGGAGCACTGAAGCTTTCTTT	CASRAQANTGSTEAFF
TRBD2	TRBJ2-3	TRBV5-6	-	TGTGCCAGCAGCCGCTTACAGGGACTAGCGTCGACTCGCACAGATACGCAGTATTTT	CASSRLQGLASTRTDTQYF
TRBD1	TRBJ2-5	TRBV3-1/TRBV3-2	-	TGTGCCAGCAGCCTCCGGACAGGGAAGGCAGAGACCCAGTACTTC	CASSLRTGKAETQYF
TRBD1	TRBJ1-5	TRBV29-1	-	TGCAGCGTTACGGACAGGGGGACGCAGCCCCAGCATTTT	CSVTDRGTQPQHF
TRBD2	TRBJ2-1	TRBV2	-	TGTGCCAGCGGTACCCTAGCGGGGGCTTACAATGAGCAGTTCTTC	CASGTLAGAYNEQFF
-	TRBJ1-5	TRBV6-2/TRBV6-3	-	TGTGCCAGCAGTTACTCGAGGACAGTTAGCAATCAGCCCCAGCATTTT	CASSYSRTVSNQPQHF
-	TRBJ2-2	TRBV2	-	TGTGCCAGCAGTGGCACTACGAACACCGGGGAGCTGTTTTTT	CASSGTTNTGELFF
-	TRBJ2-5	TRBV18	once	TGTGCCAGCTCCCGGGACAATAGTAGAGATGGCCAGTACTTC	CASSRDNSRDGQYF
-	TRBJ1-4	TRBV19	-	TGTGCCAGTAGCCCGGGGTGGAGTGAAAAACTGTTTTTT	CASSPGWSEKLFF
TRBD1	TRBJ2-3	TRBV28	-	TGTGCCAGCAGTTTCAATTCCCAGGGGGCAGATACGCAGTATTTT	CASSFNSQGADTQYF
TRBD2	TRBJ2-7	TRBV7-2	-	TGTGCCAGCAGCAGCGGGGTTTTCCCCAAGTACGAGCAGTACTTC	CASSSGVFPKYEQYF
TRBD2	TRBJ2-3	TRBV7-2	once	TGTGCCAGCAGCCCCGTTGGGGGGGGATCCACAGATACGCAGTATTTT	CASSPVGGGSTDTQYF
TRBD2	TRBJ2-3	TRBV6-4	-	TGTGCCAGCAGACAACTAGGACTAGCGATAGATACGCAGTATTTT	CASRQLGLAIDTQYF
-	TRBJ2-3	TRBV6-5	-	TGTGCCAGCAGTTACGGGCGGGGAGATACGCAGTATTTT	CASSYGRGDTQYF
-	TRBJ1-3	TRBV6-5	once	TGTGCCAGCAGTCCCCGCGACTCTGGAAACACCATATATTTT	CASSPRDSGNTIYF
-	TRBJ2-5	TRBV18	-	TGTGCCAGCTCACCACCGAATACTGAAGAGACCCAGTACTTC	CASSPPNTEETQYF
TRBD1	TRBJ2-7	TRBV7-9	-	TGTGCCAGCAGCTCGCGACAGGGGCAACACGAGCAGTACTTC	CASSSRQGQHEQYF
-	TRBJ1-1	TRBV9	-	TGTGCCAGCAGCGTAGTACAGGGTGAAGCTTTCTTT	CASSVVQGEAFF
TRBD2	TRBJ2-1	TRBV5-1	-	TGCGCCAGCAGCTTAAGCGGGGCCTCCACCATTGAGCAGTTCTTC	CASSLSGASTIEQFF
-	TRBJ1-3	TRBV7-8	-	TGTGCCAGCAGCTTAGACCAGTACAGAGCTTCGGGGGACACCATATATTTT	CASSLDQYRASGDTIYF
-	TRBJ1-1	TRBV7-2	-	TGTGCCAGCAGCTTACGTCGTAGGACAGCGAACACTGAAGCTTTCTTT	CASSLRRRTANTEAFF
-	TRBJ2-3	TRBV13	-	TGTGCCAGCAGCTTATCAGGGACTGGCACAGATACGCAGTATTTT	CASSLSGTGTDTQYF
-	TRBJ1-4	TRBV7-2	-	TGTGCCAGCAGCTTACGGGGGTACAGGGAAAAACTGTTTTTT	CASSLRGYREKLFF
TRBD1	TRBJ1-1	TRBV4-1	-	TGCGCCAGCAGCCAAGAGGTAACAGGGGATACTGAAGCTTTCTTT	CASSQEVTGDTEAFF
-	TRBJ1-3	TRBV10-1	-	TGCGCCAGCAGGGCAGGGGTTGTCTCTGGAAACACCATATATTTT	CASRAGVVSGNTIYF
TRBD2	TRBJ2-7	TRBV13	-	TGTGCCAGCAGCTTAGCGGCAGCGGGGGGCCTTGTCCAGCAGTACTTC	CASSLAAAGGLVQQYF
-	TRBJ1-5	TRBV3-1/TRBV3-2	-	TGTGCCAGCAGCGACAGCAAAATAAACAATCAGCCCCAGCATTTT	CASSDSKINNQPQHF
-	TRBJ2-7	TRBV2	-	TGTGCCAGCAGTGTAGACTCCTACGAGCAGTACTTC	CASSVDSYEQYF